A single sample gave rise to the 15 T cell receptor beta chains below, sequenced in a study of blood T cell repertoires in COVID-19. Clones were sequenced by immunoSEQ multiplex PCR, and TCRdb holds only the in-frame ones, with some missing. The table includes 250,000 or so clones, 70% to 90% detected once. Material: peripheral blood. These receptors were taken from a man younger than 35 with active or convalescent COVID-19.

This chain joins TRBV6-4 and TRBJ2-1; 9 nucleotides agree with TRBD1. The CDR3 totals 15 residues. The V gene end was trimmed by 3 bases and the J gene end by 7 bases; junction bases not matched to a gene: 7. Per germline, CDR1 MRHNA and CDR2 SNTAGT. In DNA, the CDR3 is TGTGCCAGCAGTGATGCCGGGACAGGGATTAATGAGCAGTTCTTC. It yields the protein CASSDAGTGINEQFF.

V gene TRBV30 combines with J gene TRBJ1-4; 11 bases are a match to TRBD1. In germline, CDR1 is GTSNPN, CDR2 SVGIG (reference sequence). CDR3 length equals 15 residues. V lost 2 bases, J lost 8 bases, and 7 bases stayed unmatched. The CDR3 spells CAWSPLGQGDEKLFF. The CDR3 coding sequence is TGTGCCTGGAGTCCCCTGGGACAGGGGGACGAAAAACTGTTTTTT.

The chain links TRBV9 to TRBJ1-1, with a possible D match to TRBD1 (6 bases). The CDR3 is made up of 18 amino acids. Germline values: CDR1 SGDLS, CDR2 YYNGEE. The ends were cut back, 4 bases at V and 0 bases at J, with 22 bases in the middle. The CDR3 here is CASSPRLGGDLMNTEAFF. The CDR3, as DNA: TGTGCCAGCAGCCCTAGGCTAGGGGGTGACTTGATGAACACTGAAGCTTTCTTT.

CDR3 loop: CASSSESGEQYF. In DNA, the CDR3 is TGTGCCAGCAGCTCCGAATCGGGCGAGCAGTACTTC. V usage is TRBV7-2 and J usage is TRBJ2-7; D is ambiguous. V lost 4 bases and J 6 bases, leaving 10 bases between the germline ends. Per the germline V gene, CDR1 is SGHTA and CDR2 is FQGNSA. The CDR3 spans 12 residues.

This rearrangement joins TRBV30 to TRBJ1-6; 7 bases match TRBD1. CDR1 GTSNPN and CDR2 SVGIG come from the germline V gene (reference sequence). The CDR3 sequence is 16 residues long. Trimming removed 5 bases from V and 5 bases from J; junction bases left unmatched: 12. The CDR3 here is CAWAGKGARHNSPLHF. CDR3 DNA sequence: TGTGCCTGGGCAGGGAAGGGGGCGAGACATAATTCACCCCTCCACTTT.

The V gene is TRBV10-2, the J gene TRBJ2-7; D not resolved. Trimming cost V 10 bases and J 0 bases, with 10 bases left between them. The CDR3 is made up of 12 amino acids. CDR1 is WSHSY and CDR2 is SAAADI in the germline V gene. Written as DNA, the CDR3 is TGCGCCACCTCCCCCGGCTCCTACGAGCAGTACTTC. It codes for CATSPGSYEQYF.

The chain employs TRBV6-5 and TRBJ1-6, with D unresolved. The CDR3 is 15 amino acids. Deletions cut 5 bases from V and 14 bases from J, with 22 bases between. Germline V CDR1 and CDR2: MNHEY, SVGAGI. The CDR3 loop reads CASSRRGWESRSLHF. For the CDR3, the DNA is TGTGCCAGCAGTAGGCGTGGGTGGGAGTCTCGGTCCCTCCACTTT.

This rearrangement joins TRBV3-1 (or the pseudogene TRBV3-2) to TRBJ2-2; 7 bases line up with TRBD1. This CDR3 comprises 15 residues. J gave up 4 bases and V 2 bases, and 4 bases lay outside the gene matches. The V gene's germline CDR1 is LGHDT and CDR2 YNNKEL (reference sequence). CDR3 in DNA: TGTGCCAGCAGCCAAAGGGACAGCAGCACCGGGGAGCTGTTTTTT. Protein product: CASSQRDSSTGELFF.

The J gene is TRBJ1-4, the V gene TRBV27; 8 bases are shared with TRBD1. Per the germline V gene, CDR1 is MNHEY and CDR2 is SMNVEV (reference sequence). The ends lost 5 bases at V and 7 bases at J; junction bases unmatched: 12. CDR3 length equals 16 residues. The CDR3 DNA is TGTGCCAGCAGTCTGACAGGGGCGGGAATTGGTGAAAAACTGTTTTTT. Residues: CASSLTGAGIGEKLFF.

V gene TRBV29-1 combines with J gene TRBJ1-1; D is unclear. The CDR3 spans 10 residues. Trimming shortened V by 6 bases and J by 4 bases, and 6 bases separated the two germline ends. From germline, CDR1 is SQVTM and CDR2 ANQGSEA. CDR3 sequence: CSVEGTEAFF. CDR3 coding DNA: TGCAGCGTGGAGGGCACTGAAGCTTTCTTT.

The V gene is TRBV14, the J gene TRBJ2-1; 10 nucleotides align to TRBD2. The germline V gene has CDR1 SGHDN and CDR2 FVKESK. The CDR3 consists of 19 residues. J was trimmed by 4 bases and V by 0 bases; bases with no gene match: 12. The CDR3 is CASSQELGTSGKFYNEQFF. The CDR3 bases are TGTGCCAGCAGCCAAGAATTAGGTACTAGCGGGAAGTTTTACAATGAGCAGTTCTTC.

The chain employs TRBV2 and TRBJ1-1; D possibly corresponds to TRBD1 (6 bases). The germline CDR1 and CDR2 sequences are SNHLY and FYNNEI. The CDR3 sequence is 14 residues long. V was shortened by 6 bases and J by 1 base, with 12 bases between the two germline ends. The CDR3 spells CASRERTANTEAFF. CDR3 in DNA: TGTGCCAGCAGGGAACGGACAGCGAACACTGAAGCTTTCTTT.

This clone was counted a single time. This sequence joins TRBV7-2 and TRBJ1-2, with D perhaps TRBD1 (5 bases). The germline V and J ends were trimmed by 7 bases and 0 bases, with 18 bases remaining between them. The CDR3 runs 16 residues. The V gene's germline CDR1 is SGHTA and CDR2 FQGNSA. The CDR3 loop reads CASTPGGALANYGYTF. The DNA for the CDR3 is TGTGCCAGCACCCCCGGAGGGGCACTAGCTAACTATGGCTACACCTTC.

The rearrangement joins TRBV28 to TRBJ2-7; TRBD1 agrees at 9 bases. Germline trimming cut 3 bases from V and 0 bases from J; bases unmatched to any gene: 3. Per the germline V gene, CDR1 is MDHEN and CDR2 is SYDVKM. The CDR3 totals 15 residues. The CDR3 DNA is TGTGCCAGCAGTTTTGTACAGGGGGCCTCCTACGAGCAGTACTTC. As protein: CASSFVQGASYEQYF.

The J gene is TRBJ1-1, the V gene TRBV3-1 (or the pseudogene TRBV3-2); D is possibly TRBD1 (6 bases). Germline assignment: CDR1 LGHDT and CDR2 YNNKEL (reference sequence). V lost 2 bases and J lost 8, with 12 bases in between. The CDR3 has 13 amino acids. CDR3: CASSQTGRAEAFF. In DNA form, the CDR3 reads TGTGCCAGCAGCCAAACAGGGCGGGCGGAAGCTTTCTTT.